This T cell receptor (beta chain) was retrieved from a study of blood T cell repertoires in COVID-19. At the level of the study: Samples of COVID-19 (acute and convalescent) were obtained from the United States, Italy and Spain. PBMCs, B-cell-depleted T cells, or T cells were the source of the cDNA or gDNA that made up the material.

This CDR3 has 19 residues. With V trimmed by 0 bases and J by 1 base, 10 bases remained unmatched. Germline assignment: CDR1 SGHNT and CDR2 YENEEA. Per the authors' pipeline: Counts of nucleated cells, estimated from reference gene primer amplification, were obtained. Generated by immunoSEQ multiplex PCR, the TCRdb table keeps only in-frame clones and is missing some. The V and J calls and clone size were taken over from that table, and D and trimming were inferred from the DNA. This sample yields about 100,000 clones, of which 80% to 95% are seen a single time; roughly 5% belongs to the top ten. Sequencing was performed on peripheral blood. The sequence was collected from a man aged 65 to 79 with acute or convalescent COVID-19. This chain links TRBV11-3 with TRBJ1-1; 11 bases are a match to TRBD1. The CDR3 loop is CASSLELVGTGGRNTEAFF. The CDR3 DNA is TGTGCCAGCAGCTTAGAATTGGTCGGGACAGGGGGTCGGAACACTGAAGCTTTCTTT.